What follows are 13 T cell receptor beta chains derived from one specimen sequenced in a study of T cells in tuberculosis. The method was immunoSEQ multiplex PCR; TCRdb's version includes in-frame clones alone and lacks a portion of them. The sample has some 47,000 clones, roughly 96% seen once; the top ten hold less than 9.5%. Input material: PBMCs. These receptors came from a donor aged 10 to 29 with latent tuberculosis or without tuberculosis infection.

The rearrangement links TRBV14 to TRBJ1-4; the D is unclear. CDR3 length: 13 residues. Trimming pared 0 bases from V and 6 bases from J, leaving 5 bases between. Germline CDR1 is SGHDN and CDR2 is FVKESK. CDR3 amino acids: CASSQDLYEKLFF. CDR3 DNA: TGTGCCAGCAGCCAAGATCTCTATGAAAAACTGTTTTTT.

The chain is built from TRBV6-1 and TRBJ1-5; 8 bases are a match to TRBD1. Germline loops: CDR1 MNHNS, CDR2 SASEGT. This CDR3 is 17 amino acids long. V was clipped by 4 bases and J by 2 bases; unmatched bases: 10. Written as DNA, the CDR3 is TGTGCCAGCAGTGCTGTAGGTGGCAGGGGGCGCAATCAGCCCCAGCATTTT. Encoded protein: CASSAVGGRGRNQPQHF.

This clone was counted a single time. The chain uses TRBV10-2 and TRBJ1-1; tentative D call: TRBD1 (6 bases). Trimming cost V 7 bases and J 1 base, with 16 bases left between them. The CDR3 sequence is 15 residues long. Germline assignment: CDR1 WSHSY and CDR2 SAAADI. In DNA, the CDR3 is TGCGCCAGCACCCGCCCCGACAGGAGGAACACTGAAGCTTTCTTT. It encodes CASTRPDRRNTEAFF.

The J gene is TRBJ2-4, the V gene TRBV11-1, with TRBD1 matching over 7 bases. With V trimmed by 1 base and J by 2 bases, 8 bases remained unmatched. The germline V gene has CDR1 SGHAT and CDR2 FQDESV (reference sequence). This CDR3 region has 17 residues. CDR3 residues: CASSLVRKQGTKNIQYF. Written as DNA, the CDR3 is TGTGCCAGCAGCTTAGTTAGGAAACAGGGGACCAAAAACATTCAGTACTTC.

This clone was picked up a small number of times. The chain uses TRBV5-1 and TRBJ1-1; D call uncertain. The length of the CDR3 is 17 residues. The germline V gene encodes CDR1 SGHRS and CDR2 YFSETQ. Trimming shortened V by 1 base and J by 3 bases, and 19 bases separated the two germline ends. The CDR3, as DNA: TGCGCCAGCAGCTTGCTGCCTGTTGGAGGACTACACACTGAAGCTTTCTTT. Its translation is CASSLLPVGGLHTEAFF.

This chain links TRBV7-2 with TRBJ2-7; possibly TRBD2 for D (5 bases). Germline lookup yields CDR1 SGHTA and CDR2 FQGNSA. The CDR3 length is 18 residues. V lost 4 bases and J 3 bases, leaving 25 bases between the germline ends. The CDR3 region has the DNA TGTGCCAGCAGCTCCGGGAATGGTGAACGGCGGAGGCTCTACGAGCAGTACTTC. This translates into CASSSGNGERRRLYEQYF.

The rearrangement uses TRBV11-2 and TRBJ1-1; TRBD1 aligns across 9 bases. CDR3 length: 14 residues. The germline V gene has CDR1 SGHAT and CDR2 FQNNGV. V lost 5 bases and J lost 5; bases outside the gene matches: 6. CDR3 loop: CASSPTGGRTEAFF. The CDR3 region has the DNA TGTGCCAGCAGCCCAACAGGGGGCCGAACTGAAGCTTTCTTT.

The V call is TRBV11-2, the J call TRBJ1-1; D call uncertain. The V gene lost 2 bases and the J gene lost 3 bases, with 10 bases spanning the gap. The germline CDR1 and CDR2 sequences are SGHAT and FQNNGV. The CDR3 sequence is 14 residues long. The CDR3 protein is CASSLKHRDTEAFF. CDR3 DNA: TGTGCCAGCAGCTTAAAGCACAGAGACACTGAAGCTTTCTTT.

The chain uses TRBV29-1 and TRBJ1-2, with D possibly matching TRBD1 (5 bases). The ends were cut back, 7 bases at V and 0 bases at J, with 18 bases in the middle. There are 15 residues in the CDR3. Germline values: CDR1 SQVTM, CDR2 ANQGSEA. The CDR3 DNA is TGCAGCGAACAGGAGTTTCAATCCGCTAACTATGGCTACACCTTC. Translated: CSEQEFQSANYGYTF.

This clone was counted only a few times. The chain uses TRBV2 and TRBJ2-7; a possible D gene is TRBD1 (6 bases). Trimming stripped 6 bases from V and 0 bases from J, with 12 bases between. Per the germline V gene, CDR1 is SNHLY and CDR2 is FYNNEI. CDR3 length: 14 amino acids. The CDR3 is CASRADRTSYEQYF. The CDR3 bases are TGTGCCAGCAGGGCCGACAGGACCTCCTACGAGCAGTACTTC.

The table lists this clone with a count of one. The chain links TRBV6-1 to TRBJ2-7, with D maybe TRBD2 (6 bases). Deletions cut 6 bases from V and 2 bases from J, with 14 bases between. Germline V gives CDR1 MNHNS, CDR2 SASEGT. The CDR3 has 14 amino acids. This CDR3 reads CASRELGGAYEQYF. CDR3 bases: TGTGCCAGCAGGGAACTGGGGGGAGCCTACGAGCAGTACTTC.

CDR3 in amino acids: CASSVLSGGASGEQFF. In DNA, the CDR3 is TGTGCCAGCAGCGTCCTGAGCGGGGGGGCTTCGGGTGAGCAGTTCTTC. The chain joins TRBV9 to TRBJ2-1, with 10 nucleotides matching TRBD2. There are 16 residues in the CDR3. Germline assignment: CDR1 SGDLS and CDR2 YYNGEE. J gave up 9 bases and V 2 bases, and 11 bases lay outside the gene matches.

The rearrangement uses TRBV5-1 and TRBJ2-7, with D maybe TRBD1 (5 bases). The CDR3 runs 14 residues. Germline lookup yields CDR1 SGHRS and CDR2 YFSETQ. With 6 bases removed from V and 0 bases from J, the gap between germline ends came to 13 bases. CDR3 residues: CASTTDSTSYEQYF. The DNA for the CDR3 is TGCGCCAGCACCACCGACAGTACCTCCTACGAGCAGTACTTC.